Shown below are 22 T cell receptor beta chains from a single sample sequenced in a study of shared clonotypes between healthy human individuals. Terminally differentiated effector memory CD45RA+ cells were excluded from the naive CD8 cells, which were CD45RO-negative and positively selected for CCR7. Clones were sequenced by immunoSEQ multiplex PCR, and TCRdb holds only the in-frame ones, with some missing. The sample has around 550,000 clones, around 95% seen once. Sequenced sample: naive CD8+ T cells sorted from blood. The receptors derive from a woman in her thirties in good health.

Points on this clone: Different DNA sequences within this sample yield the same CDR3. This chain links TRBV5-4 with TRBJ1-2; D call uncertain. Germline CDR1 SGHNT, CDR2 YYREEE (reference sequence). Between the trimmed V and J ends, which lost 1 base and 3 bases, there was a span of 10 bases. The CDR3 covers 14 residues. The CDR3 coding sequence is TGTGCCAGCAGCTTGCAAGGCGGCTACTATGGCTACACCTTC. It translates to CASSLQGGYYGYTF.

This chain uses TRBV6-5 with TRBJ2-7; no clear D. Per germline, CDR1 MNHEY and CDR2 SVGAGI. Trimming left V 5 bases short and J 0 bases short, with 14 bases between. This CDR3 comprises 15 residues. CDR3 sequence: CASSVEAPVSYEQYF. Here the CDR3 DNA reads TGTGCCAGCAGTGTTGAAGCGCCCGTCTCCTACGAGCAGTACTTC.

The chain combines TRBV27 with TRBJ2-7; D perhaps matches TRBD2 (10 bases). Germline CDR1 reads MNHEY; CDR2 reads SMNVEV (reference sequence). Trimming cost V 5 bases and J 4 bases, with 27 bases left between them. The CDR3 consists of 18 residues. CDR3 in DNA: TGTGCCAGCAGTAAAAACAGGGGGCTAGCGGGAGTAGGATACGAGCAGTACTTC. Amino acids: CASSKNRGLAGVGYEQYF.

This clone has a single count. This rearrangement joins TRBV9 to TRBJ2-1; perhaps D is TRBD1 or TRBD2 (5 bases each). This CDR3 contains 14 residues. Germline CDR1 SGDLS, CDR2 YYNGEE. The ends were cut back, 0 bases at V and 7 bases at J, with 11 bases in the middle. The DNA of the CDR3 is TGTGCCAGCAGCGTAGACGGGGCCGTGAATGAGCAGTTCTTC. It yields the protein CASSVDGAVNEQFF. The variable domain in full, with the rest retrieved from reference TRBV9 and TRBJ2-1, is DSGVTQTPKHLITATGQRVTLRCSPRSGDLSVYWYQQSLDQGLQFLIQYYNGEERAKGNILERFSAQQFPDLHSELNLSSLELGDSALYFCASSVDGAVNEQFFGPGTRLTVL.

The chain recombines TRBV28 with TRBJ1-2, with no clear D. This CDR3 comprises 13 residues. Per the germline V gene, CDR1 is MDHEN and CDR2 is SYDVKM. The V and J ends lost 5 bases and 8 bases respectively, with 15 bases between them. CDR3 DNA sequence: TGTGCCAGCAGTCCAAGTGTCTGGAGCGGCTACACCTTC. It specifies CASSPSVWSGYTF.

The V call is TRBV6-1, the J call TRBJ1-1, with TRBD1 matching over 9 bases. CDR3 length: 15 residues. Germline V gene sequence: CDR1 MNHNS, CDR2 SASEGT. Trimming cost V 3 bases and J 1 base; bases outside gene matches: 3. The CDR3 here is CASSDWDRANTEAFF. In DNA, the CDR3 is TGTGCCAGCAGTGACTGGGACAGGGCGAACACTGAAGCTTTCTTT.

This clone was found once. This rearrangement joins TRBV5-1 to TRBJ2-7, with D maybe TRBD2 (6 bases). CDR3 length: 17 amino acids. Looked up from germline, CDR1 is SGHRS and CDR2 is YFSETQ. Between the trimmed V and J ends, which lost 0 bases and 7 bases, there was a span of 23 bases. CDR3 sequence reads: CASSLASGGLPGGEQYF. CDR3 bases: TGCGCCAGCAGCTTGGCCAGTGGGGGACTCCCCGGGGGAGAGCAGTACTTC.

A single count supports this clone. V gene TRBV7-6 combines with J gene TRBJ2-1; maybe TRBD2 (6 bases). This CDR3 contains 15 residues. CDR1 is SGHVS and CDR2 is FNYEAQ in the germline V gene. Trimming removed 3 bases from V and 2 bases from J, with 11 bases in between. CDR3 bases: TGTGCCAGCAGCTTCGGGCTAGCGACCTACAATGAGCAGTTCTTC. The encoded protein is CASSFGLATYNEQFF.

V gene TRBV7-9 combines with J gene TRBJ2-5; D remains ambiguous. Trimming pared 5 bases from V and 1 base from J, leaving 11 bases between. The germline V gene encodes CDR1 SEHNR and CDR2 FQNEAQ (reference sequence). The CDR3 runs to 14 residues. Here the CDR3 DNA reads TGTGCCAGCAGCCCAGGTCGGGTCCAAGAGACCCAGTACTTC. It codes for CASSPGRVQETQYF. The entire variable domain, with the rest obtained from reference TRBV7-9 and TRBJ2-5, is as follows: DTGVSQNPRHKITKRGQNVTFRCDPISEHNRLYWYRQTLGQGPEFLTYFQNEAQLEKSRLLSDRFSAERPKGSFSTLEIQRTEQGDSAMYLCASSPGRVQETQYFGPGTRLLVL.

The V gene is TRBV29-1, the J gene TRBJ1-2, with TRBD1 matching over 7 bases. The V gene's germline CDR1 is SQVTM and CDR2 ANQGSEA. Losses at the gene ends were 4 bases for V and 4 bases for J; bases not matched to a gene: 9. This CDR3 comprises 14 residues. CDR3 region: CSVVNRGRGYGYTF. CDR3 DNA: TGCAGCGTTGTGAACAGGGGCCGAGGCTATGGCTACACCTTC.

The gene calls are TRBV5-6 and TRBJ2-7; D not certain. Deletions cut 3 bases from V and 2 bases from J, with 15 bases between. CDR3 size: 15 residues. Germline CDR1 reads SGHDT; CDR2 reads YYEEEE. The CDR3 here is CASSSWTESAYEQYF. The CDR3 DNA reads TGTGCCAGCAGCTCCTGGACGGAGAGCGCCTACGAGCAGTACTTC.

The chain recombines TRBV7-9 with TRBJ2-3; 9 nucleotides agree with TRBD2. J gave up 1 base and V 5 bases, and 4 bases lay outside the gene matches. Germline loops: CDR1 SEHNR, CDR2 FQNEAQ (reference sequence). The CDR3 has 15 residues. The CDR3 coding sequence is TGTGCCAGCAGCCATCGGACTAGCGGCACAGATACGCAGTATTTT. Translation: CASSHRTSGTDTQYF.

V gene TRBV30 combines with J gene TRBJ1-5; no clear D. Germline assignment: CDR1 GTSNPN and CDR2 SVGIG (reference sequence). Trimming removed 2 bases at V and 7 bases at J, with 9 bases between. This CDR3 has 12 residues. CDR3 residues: CAWSPTGQPQHF. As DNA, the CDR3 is TGTGCCTGGAGTCCCACTGGGCAGCCCCAGCATTTT.

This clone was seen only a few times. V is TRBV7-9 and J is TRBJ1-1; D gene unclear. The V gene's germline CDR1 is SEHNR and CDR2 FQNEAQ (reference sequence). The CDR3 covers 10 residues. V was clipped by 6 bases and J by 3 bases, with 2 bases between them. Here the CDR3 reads CASRDTEAFF. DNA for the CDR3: TGTGCCAGCAGGGACACTGAAGCTTTCTTT.

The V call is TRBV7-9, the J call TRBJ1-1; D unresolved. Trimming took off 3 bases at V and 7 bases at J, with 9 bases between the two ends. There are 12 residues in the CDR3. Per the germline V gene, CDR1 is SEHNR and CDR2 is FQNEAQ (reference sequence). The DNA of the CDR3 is TGTGCCAGCAGCTTTGGCGGGGTTGAAGCTTTCTTT. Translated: CASSFGGVEAFF.

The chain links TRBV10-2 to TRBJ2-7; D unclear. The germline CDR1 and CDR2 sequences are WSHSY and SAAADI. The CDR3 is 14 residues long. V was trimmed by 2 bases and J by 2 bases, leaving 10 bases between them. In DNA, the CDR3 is TGCGCCAGCAGTGAGGTGAGACGCACCTACGAGCAGTACTTC. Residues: CASSEVRRTYEQYF.

The CDR3 DNA reads TGTGCCAGCAGTTTAGTAGGGACCAACGAGCAGTACTTC. As protein: CASSLVGTNEQYF. V and J are TRBV27 and TRBJ2-7, with D tentatively TRBD1 or TRBD2 (5 bases each). The V and J ends lost 2 bases and 5 bases respectively, with 10 bases between them. This CDR3 has 13 residues. Germline V gives CDR1 MNHEY, CDR2 SMNVEV (reference sequence).

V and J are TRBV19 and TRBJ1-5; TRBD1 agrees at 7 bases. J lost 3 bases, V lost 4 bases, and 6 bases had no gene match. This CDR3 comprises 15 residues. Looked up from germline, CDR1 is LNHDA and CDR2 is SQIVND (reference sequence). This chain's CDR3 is CASSRAGQINQPQHF. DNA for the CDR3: TGTGCCAGTAGTAGAGCGGGACAGATCAATCAGCCCCAGCATTTT.

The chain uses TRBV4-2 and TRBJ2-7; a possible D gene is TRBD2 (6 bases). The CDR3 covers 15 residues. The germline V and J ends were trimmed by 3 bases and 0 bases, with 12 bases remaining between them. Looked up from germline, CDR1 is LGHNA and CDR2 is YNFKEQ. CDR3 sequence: CASSHPMGGSYEQYF. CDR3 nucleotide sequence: TGTGCCAGCAGCCACCCAATGGGGGGCTCCTACGAGCAGTACTTC.

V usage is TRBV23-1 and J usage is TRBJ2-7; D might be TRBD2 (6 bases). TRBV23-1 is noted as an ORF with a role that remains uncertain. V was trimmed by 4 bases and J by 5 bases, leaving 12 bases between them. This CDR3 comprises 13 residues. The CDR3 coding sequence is TGCGCCAGCAGTCCCCCCCCGGGGGACGAGCAGTACTTC. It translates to CASSPPPGDEQYF.

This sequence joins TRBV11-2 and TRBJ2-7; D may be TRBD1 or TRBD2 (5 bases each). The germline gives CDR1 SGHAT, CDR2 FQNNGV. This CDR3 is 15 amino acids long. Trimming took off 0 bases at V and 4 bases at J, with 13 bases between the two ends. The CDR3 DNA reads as TGTGCCAGCAGCTTAGAAGAGTGGGACGGATACGAGCAGTACTTC. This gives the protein CASSLEEWDGYEQYF.

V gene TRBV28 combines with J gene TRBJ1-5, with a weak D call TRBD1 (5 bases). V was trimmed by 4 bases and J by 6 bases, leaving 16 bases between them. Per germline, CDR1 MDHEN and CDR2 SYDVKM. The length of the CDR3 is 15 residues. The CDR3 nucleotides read TGTGCCAGCAGTTCATCGAGGAGGGGAAGTCAGCCCCAGCATTTT. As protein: CASSSSRRGSQPQHF.